One sample yielded the 28 T cell receptor beta chains listed below, sequenced in a study of OX40 agonist ivuxolimab in advanced cancers. Libraries were prepared by immunoSEQ multiplex PCR; TCRdb keeps only in-frame clonotypes and omits some of them. The top ten hold 1.9% of the sample, which has 70,000 to 95,000 clones, around 86% seen once. This material consisted of CD4+ or CD8+ T cells sorted from blood, taken in a trial of the OX40 agonist ivuxolimab. These receptors were taken from an adult with an advanced solid tumor such as melanoma, head and neck, liver or kidney cancer.

The chain couples TRBV6-6 to TRBJ2-5, with 8 bases aligning to TRBD1. There are 13 residues in the CDR3. CDR1 and CDR2 (germline): MNHNY, SVGAGI (reference sequence). V was pared by 6 bases and J by 4 bases, with 4 bases of the junction left unmatched. DNA for the CDR3: TGTGCCAGCAGCGACAGGGGCCGAGAGACCCAGTACTTC. Translated, it gives CASSDRGRETQYF.

The chain couples TRBV11-2 to TRBJ2-2, with TRBD2 matching over 9 bases. The CDR3 is 15 amino acids. After removal of 3 bases from V and 5 bases from J, the junction contained 4 bases not matched to a gene. Looked up from germline, CDR1 is SGHAT and CDR2 is FQNNGV. The CDR3 DNA reads TGTGCCAGCAGCTTTAGCGGGAGAGGTACCGGGGAGCTGTTTTTT. This encodes CASSFSGRGTGELFF.

This chain uses TRBV4-2 with TRBJ1-3, with 9 bases matching TRBD1. This CDR3 spans 18 amino acids. With 4 bases clipped from V and 1 base from J, the junction kept 11 bases outside the gene matches. Germline V lookup: CDR1 LGHNA, CDR2 YNFKEQ. The chain's CDR3 is CASSRTGVRSGSGNTIYF. The CDR3 bases are TGTGCCAGCAGCCGGACAGGGGTCCGGAGCGGTTCTGGAAACACCATATATTTT.

This chain joins TRBV9 and TRBJ2-1; 8 positions match TRBD2. The CDR3 is made up of 15 amino acids. The germline V gene has CDR1 SGDLS and CDR2 YYNGEE. Trimming at V came to 3 bases and at J to 3 bases, leaving 5 bases not matched to a gene. The CDR3 protein is CASSATSGNYNEQFF. The CDR3 DNA reads as TGTGCCAGCAGCGCCACTAGCGGCAACTACAATGAGCAGTTCTTC. The full variable domain, with the rest looked up from reference TRBV9 and TRBJ2-1, is DSGVTQTPKHLITATGQRVTLRCSPRSGDLSVYWYQQSLDQGLQFLIQYYNGEERAKGNILERFSAQQFPDLHSELNLSSLELGDSALYFCASSATSGNYNEQFFGPGTRLTVL.

The rearrangement links TRBV7-2 to TRBJ1-1; 7 nucleotides line up with TRBD1. The germline V gene has CDR1 SGHTA and CDR2 FQGNSA. The trim removed 3 bases at V and 3 bases at J, leaving 4 bases unmatched. The CDR3 has 14 residues. The CDR3 loop is CASSFRGSYTEAFF. CDR3 nucleotides: TGTGCCAGCAGCTTCAGGGGGTCGTACACTGAAGCTTTCTTT.

This chain joins TRBV11-3 and TRBJ2-5, with 8 bases lining up with TRBD1. Trimming took 2 bases from V and 9 from J; bases not matched to a gene: 8. The CDR3 spans 14 residues. The germline V gene encodes CDR1 SGHNT and CDR2 YENEEA. This CDR3 reads CASSLSGQGYPQYF. Written as DNA, the CDR3 is TGTGCCAGCAGCTTAAGCGGACAGGGTTATCCCCAGTACTTC.

The chain is built from TRBV7-3 and TRBJ2-3; 8 positions match TRBD2. Germline lookup yields CDR1 SGHTA and CDR2 FQGTGA. J lost 0 bases, V lost 3 bases, and 2 bases had no gene match. The CDR3 is 15 amino acids. In DNA form, the CDR3 reads TGTGCCAGCAGCTTGGGACTAGTAAGCACAGATACGCAGTATTTT. Residues: CASSLGLVSTDTQYF.

The chain uses TRBV10-3 and TRBJ2-1; 8 nucleotides line up with TRBD2. The V segment lost 2 bases and the J segment 6 bases; nucleotides outside the gene matches: 6. This CDR3 has 15 residues. Germline V lookup: CDR1 ENHRY, CDR2 SYGVKD. CDR3 nucleotide sequence: TGTGCCATCAGTGAGCCGAGTAGCGGGATCAATGAGCAGTTCTTC. This encodes CAISEPSSGINEQFF.

The CDR3 nucleotides are TGCGCCAGCACGAAGCACAGGGACCCTGGAAACACCATATATTTT. This encodes CASTKHRDPGNTIYF. The J gene is TRBJ1-3, the V gene TRBV23-1; D perhaps matches TRBD1 (6 bases). TRBV23-1 falls under the ORF class, with uncertain function. CDR3 length: 15 amino acids. Trimming shortened V by 7 bases and J by 2 bases, and 15 bases separated the two germline ends.

The CDR3 spells CASSQRTSEADTQYF. The DNA for the CDR3 is TGTGCCAGCAGCCAACGGACTAGCGAAGCAGATACGCAGTATTTT. The chain carries TRBV4-2 and TRBJ2-3, with 9 bases matching TRBD2. The germline CDR1 and CDR2 sequences are LGHNA and YNFKEQ. J lost 4 bases, V lost 2 bases, and 4 bases had no gene match. This CDR3 has 15 amino acids.

The rearrangement uses TRBV5-1 and TRBJ2-1, with D perhaps TRBD1 (5 bases). V was pared by 0 bases and J by 9 bases, with 13 bases between. The CDR3 is made up of 14 amino acids. Germline V gene sequence: CDR1 SGHRS, CDR2 YFSETQ. The CDR3 is CASSLATGSSEQFF. The CDR3 DNA is TGCGCCAGCAGCTTGGCCACAGGTTCAAGTGAGCAGTTCTTC.

This rearrangement joins TRBV4-2 to TRBJ2-3; 11 bases agree with TRBD2. Germline V gene sequence: CDR1 LGHNA, CDR2 YNFKEQ. Trimming took 0 bases from V and 7 from J; bases not matched to a gene: 6. The CDR3 runs 16 residues. The CDR3 reads CASSQDGTSGGYTQYF. DNA of the CDR3: TGTGCCAGCAGCCAAGATGGAACTAGCGGGGGTTATACGCAGTATTTT.

The chain uses TRBV15 and TRBJ1-2; 7 positions match TRBD1. This CDR3 region has 13 residues. Germline V gene sequence: CDR1 LNHNV, CDR2 YYDKDF (reference sequence). Trimming took 8 bases from V and 3 from J; bases not matched to a gene: 6. The CDR3 loop reads CATSDRAYYGYTF. In DNA, the CDR3 is TGTGCCACCTCAGACAGGGCATACTATGGCTACACCTTC.

The chain couples TRBV27 to TRBJ2-7; D gene uncertain. CDR3 length equals 11 residues. Trimming pared 3 bases from V and 0 bases from J, leaving 0 bases between. Per the germline V gene, CDR1 is MNHEY and CDR2 is SMNVEV (reference sequence). CDR3 DNA: TGTGCCAGCAGTTTCTCCTACGAGCAGTACTTC. It codes for CASSFSYEQYF.

The chain has TRBV5-4 and TRBJ1-2, with D perhaps TRBD1 (5 bases). V was shortened by 4 bases and J by 7 bases, with 17 bases between the two germline ends. The CDR3 spans 14 residues. Looked up from germline, CDR1 is SGHNT and CDR2 is YYREEE (reference sequence). CDR3 loop: CASSQVRAQGGYTF. DNA of the CDR3: TGTGCCAGCAGCCAAGTGCGTGCTCAGGGTGGCTACACCTTC.

The gene calls are TRBV19 and TRBJ2-7; 8 bases agree with TRBD1. The CDR3 runs to 13 residues. Trimming removed 4 bases from V and 2 bases from J; junction bases left unmatched: 1. The germline V gene has CDR1 LNHDA and CDR2 SQIVND (reference sequence). CDR3 protein: CASSRDRTYEQYF. In nucleotides, the CDR3 is TGTGCCAGTAGTAGGGACAGGACCTACGAGCAGTACTTC.

The chain uses TRBV4-3 and TRBJ2-7, with TRBD2 identical over 9 bases. This CDR3 region has 15 residues. V was pared by 4 bases and J by 5 bases, with 9 bases of the junction left unmatched. The V gene's germline CDR1 is LGHNA and CDR2 YSLEER. CDR3 amino acids: CASSREASGTDEQYF. The CDR3 nucleotides read TGCGCCAGCAGCCGGGAGGCTAGCGGGACAGACGAGCAGTACTTC.

J is TRBJ2-6 and V is TRBV19, with 7 bases that match TRBD2. This CDR3 comprises 15 residues. CDR1 is LNHDA, CDR2 SQIVND, per germline (reference sequence). After removal of 10 bases from V and 1 base from J, the junction contained 7 bases not matched to a gene. CDR3 nucleotide sequence: TGTGCCACTGGGGGGGGAATTTCTGGGGCCAACGTCCTGACTTTC. It encodes CATGGGISGANVLTF.

V is TRBV6-5 and J is TRBJ2-4, with 7 bases lining up with TRBD1. V was pared by 5 bases and J by 0 bases, with 4 bases of the junction left unmatched. The germline CDR1 and CDR2 sequences are MNHEY and SVGAGI. This CDR3 is built from 15 residues. In nucleotides, the CDR3 is TGTGCCAGCAGTCGGACAGGCCTAGCCAAAAACATTCAGTACTTC. Protein product: CASSRTGLAKNIQYF.

The chain links TRBV7-8 to TRBJ1-2, with TRBD1 matching over 8 bases. With V trimmed by 5 bases and J by 7 bases, 9 bases remained unmatched. CDR3 length equals 14 residues. Germline-derived CDR1 and CDR2 are SGHVS and FQNEAQ. This CDR3 reads CASSPDRDGRGYTF. CDR3 bases: TGTGCCAGCAGCCCGGACAGGGATGGTCGTGGCTACACCTTC.

This chain uses TRBV29-1 with TRBJ2-2; 8 bases line up with TRBD1. The ends lost 7 bases at V and 4 bases at J; junction bases unmatched: 11. CDR1 SQVTM and CDR2 ANQGSEA come from the germline V gene. The CDR3 sequence is 15 residues long. CDR3 loop: CSASTQGASTGELFF. CDR3 DNA sequence: TGCAGCGCCAGCACCCAGGGGGCAAGCACCGGGGAGCTGTTTTTT.

The chain couples TRBV4-3 to TRBJ2-2, with TRBD2 identical over 10 bases. V shed 0 bases and J 7 bases; nucleotides not matched to a gene: 5. Per the germline V gene, CDR1 is LGHNA and CDR2 is YSLEER. The CDR3 length is 16 residues. The DNA of the CDR3 is TGCGCCAGCAGCCAAGAAGCGGGGGGGCCGATCGGGGAGCTGTTTTTT. This sequence encodes CASSQEAGGPIGELFF.

This sequence joins TRBV7-9 and TRBJ1-1; D not certain. Germline assignment: CDR1 SEHNR and CDR2 FQNEAQ (reference sequence). V was shortened by 0 bases and J by 1 base, with 9 bases between the two germline ends. This CDR3 region has 15 residues. The CDR3 reads CASSLAGGRNTEAFF. Written as DNA, the CDR3 is TGTGCCAGCAGCTTAGCGGGTGGAAGGAACACTGAAGCTTTCTTT.

The rearrangement joins TRBV7-2 to TRBJ2-2; D might be TRBD1 (6 bases). Germline V gene lookup returns CDR1 SGHTA and CDR2 FQGNSA. The length of the CDR3 is 14 residues. Deletions cut 5 bases from V and 2 bases from J, with 9 bases between. The CDR3 DNA reads TGTGCCAGCAGCCGGGACACTAACACCGGGGAGCTGTTTTTT. This gives the protein CASSRDTNTGELFF.

The gene calls are TRBV30 and TRBJ2-7; D is perhaps TRBD1 or TRBD2 (5 bases each). The V and J ends lost 3 bases and 6 bases respectively, with 12 bases between them. This CDR3 contains 12 residues. The germline gives CDR1 GTSNPN, CDR2 SVGIG (reference sequence). For the CDR3, the DNA is TGTGCCTGGAGATCGCAAGGGACCGAGCAGTACTTC. Amino acid sequence: CAWRSQGTEQYF.

This clone has just one count. The chain combines TRBV4-2 with TRBJ2-2, with 9 positions matching TRBD1. CDR1 and CDR2 (germline): LGHNA, YNFKEQ. Trimming removed 3 bases from V and 3 bases from J; junction bases left unmatched: 11. The CDR3 covers 18 residues. The CDR3 is CASSQPVTGGAYTGELFF. CDR3 nucleotide sequence: TGTGCCAGCAGCCAGCCAGTAACAGGGGGCGCTTACACCGGGGAGCTGTTTTTT.

This chain links TRBV19 with TRBJ1-1, with D uncertain. The CDR3 sequence is 15 residues long. Germline values: CDR1 LNHDA, CDR2 SQIVND (reference sequence). Deletions cut 5 bases from V and 1 base from J, with 14 bases between. CDR3 coding DNA: TGTGCCAGTAGTTGGGCGGGGATTACGAACACTGAAGCTTTCTTT. Its translation is CASSWAGITNTEAFF.

This rearrangement joins TRBV9 to TRBJ2-1, with D possibly matching TRBD2 (6 bases). This CDR3 comprises 14 residues. CDR1 SGDLS and CDR2 YYNGEE come from the germline V gene. Trimming stripped 4 bases from V and 7 bases from J, with 15 bases between. The CDR3 loop reads CASSSRESSNEQFF. The DNA of the CDR3 is TGTGCCAGCAGCTCCCGGGAGAGCTCGAATGAGCAGTTCTTC.